The source of this TCR beta chain is a study of cytomegalovirus exposure and HLA in healthy donors (dated 2017 in TCRdb). In the study overall: An earlier analysis of roughly 610 of the donors reported under 300 Gb of sequence data and some 110 million unique TCR beta sequences obtained from around 170 million T cells. Across approximately 400 genotyped donors of the cohort, an average of roughly 200,000 unique TCR beta nucleotide sequences per donor were sequenced, and around 20% of those sequences were non-productive. All discovery cohort repertoires had been generated using a single sequencing platform. A handful of DR-DQ haplotypes were handled as single units for association and clustering because linkage in the cohort was strong. Class I and class II HLA loci were covered by the typing at four-digit resolution. The number of donors typed differed by locus, with 629-630 for A, B, C, DRB1 and DQB1, more than 500 for DQA1, over 600 for DPA1, and some 450 for DPB1. The study aimed to test whether cataloging public T cell receptors could reveal signatures of past pathogen exposure. Donor age, sex, ethnicity and CMV serostatus were collected together with the repertoire data. To decide whether each TCR beta V gene segment behaved as functional or pseudogenic, an earlier analysis of some 580 of the donors relied on high-throughput TCR beta sequencing. The T cell repertoires of 700 or so subjects were profiled by immunosequencing and related to cytomegalovirus serostatus. Of the approximately 400 genotyped donors, 65% to 90% fell in the genetic ancestry cluster associated with self-reported Caucasian donors. Rather than using new phenotypic data, the later analysis identified candidate immune exposures from TCR beta sequences and from how often those sequences occurred across donors. In addition to the first cohort of 500 to 850 subjects, a separate validation cohort of approximately 130 different subjects was used. In a later genetic analysis, genome-wide SNP genotypes for about 65% of the roughly 700 donors were used, and that subset was treated as a discovery cohort. The study combined high-throughput TCR immunosequencing, statistical association of individual TCRs with disease status, and machine learning to predict cytomegalovirus infection status. About 330 gigabases of sequencing data and 70 million to 95 million unique TCR sequences made up an early release that covered approximately 620 HLA-typed donors. To study patterns of TCR occurrence, a later analysis re-analyzed previously published TCR beta repertoires from 666 donors and added high-resolution HLA genotyping.

The library was built by means of the immunoSEQ multiplex PCR assay. A mixture of 60 forward primers for TCR Vbeta segments and 13 reverse primers for TCR Jbeta segments was used in the multiplex PCR. The CDR3 region of rearranged TCR beta genes was amplified from genomic DNA by a multiplex PCR assay. The Illumina HiSeq System was used to sequence the amplified TCR beta libraries as 87-base-pair reads. In the source study's methods: Across the 700 or so repertoires, a later analysis counted 80 million or so unique TCR beta chains, roughly 11 million of which were shared by at least two donors. Raw reads were error-corrected and collapsed into unique sequences by a nearest-neighbor algorithm in which closely related sequences were merged to remove PCR and sequencing errors. To assign V, D and J gene segments, CDR3 sequences were aligned to IMGT reference sequences. Each retained sequence needed at least a six-nucleotide match to both a V gene segment and a J gene segment. A rearrangement counted as productive if the CDR3 had no stop codons and remained in frame with V and J, and every other rearrangement counted as non-productive. CDR3 was defined by IMGT convention, running from the second conserved V-encoded cysteine to the conserved J-encoded phenylalanine. The earlier analysis of some 550 of the donors excluded any sequence lacking an unambiguous match to a single V gene segment. An earlier analysis of 587 of the donors called V segments functional above 56.7% productive rearrangements and segregating when the between-donor standard deviation exceeded 5%. A statistical classification framework was developed to diagnose cytomegalovirus status using the catalog of TCR beta chain sequences. In a later analysis, V and J genes were assigned by comparing TCR nucleotide sequences against IMGT/GENE-DB human TR gene sequences. Using the TCRdist pipeline, a later analysis assigned CDR3 sequences along with most-parsimonious VDJ recombination scenarios. In a later analysis, each TCR beta chain was defined by its CDR3 amino acid sequence together with its V-gene family, and reads without a unique V-gene family were excluded. A later analysis removed nearly 600 highly shared, low-generation-probability nucleotide sequences to deal with suspected cross-contamination and a sequencing artifact. A later analysis calculated a clonal expansion index for each public chain from normalized within-repertoire ranks of inferred template counts. A later analysis computed generation probabilities with a VDJ recombination model fitted to out-of-frame rearrangements, and checked the results against IGoR. A later analysis scored TCR-TCR, TCR-HLA and TCR-CMV co-occurrence with hypergeometric tests, applying a repertoire-size bias correction to TCR pairs. To estimate false discovery rates, a later analysis permuted the HLA or CMV assignments 20 times. A later analysis grouped co-occurring TCRs with DBSCAN, adding TCRdist sequence similarity when clustering within HLA-allele-positive subsets. Co-occurrence clustering excluded repertoires with fewer than 30,000 or more than 120,000 public chains, plus five with anomalous nucleotide sharing. Drawn from immuneACCESS, this table holds only the in-frame rearrangements with V and J called that TCRdb kept. Clones are partly lost; checked studies trace under half to an unresolved V gene and leave the rest unexplained. V and J calls and clone size are given by that table; D and trimming were obtained from the DNA. This sample has about 140,000 clones in its table, and roughly 66% of those were observed once. The top ten hold 6.5% of the sample.

V loses 4 bases at its end and J loses 15 bases; junction bases beyond the gene matches: 5. The CDR3, cysteine through phenylalanine, is 12 amino acids long. Solely the CDR3 DNA is kept, with 36 bases framed from the first base. The germline V gene yields SGHRS for CDR1 and YFSETQ for CDR2. The cohort was made up of roughly 670 healthy bone marrow donors. All cohort members were sampled while nominally healthy, although unrecorded immune exposures were likely present. The donor tested CMV seronegative and was one of the 352 seronegative cohort members. A peripheral blood sample was collected from each donor, and TCR beta sequencing was performed on peripheral blood mononuclear cells. Genomic DNA was extracted from the blood cell samples with the Qiagen DNeasy Blood Extraction Kit. Details on this clone: Its antigen is unknown. No much larger clone exists at a distance of one base, and base qualities are not known.

The investigation overall reported the following: Across donors, most TCR sequences were observed very rarely, whereas some public TCRs were present in many individuals. The study gave a list of under 200 TCR beta chains associated with cytomegalovirus. About 17 rarely observed V segments, including chromosome 9 orphons, were excluded from the earlier analysis of approximately 600 of the donors because counts were too low. A later analysis found that most CMV-associated TCR beta chains appeared HLA-restricted, with HLA associations seemingly driven largely by CMV exposure. The only immune exposure information available for the cohort was CMV serostatus. Some IMGT-functional V segments, including TRBV6-2 and TRBV6-3, could not be distinguished by the 87-base-pair reads and were therefore excluded. In vitro tests confirmed that a few of the cytomegalovirus-associated TCR beta chains recognize cytomegalovirus antigens. In an earlier analysis of approximately 590 of the donors, most TCR beta V segments were observed in productive rearrangements about 87% or about 30% of the time, broadly matching IMGT annotations. This cohort had only TCR beta chains sequenced, and the lack of alpha or paired-chain data limited which features could be detected. Because HLA typing was unavailable for some donors at each locus, only the typed subset was used in association tests. A later analysis found that HLA-associated TCR beta chains were more clonally expanded and had lower generation probabilities than equally common non-associated chains. Assigning TCR associations to individual alleles was difficult when HLA alleles, especially DR and DQ, strongly co-occurred. According to a later analysis, parvovirus B19, influenza, CMV and Epstein-Barr virus appeared linked to several top co-occurrence clusters. A cluster of highly shared sequence variants was judged likely to represent a technical artifact of the sequencing pipeline. In a later genetic analysis, a missense DCLRE1C variant was associated with V-gene and J-gene trimming of TCR beta chains, and the association was replicated in an independent cohort. A later analysis associated 16,951 TCR beta sequences with specific HLA alleles at a false discovery rate of 0.05. Roughly uniform sequencing depth across donors was assumed in presence/absence analyses, although this assumption may not hold. The authors suggested that the approach could potentially be extended to other disease states and immunological phenotypes. Correlated functional status among segregating V segments might be attributable to linkage disequilibrium, but an unknown experimental factor could not be ruled out. A further reported finding was that TCR beta sequences accurately predicted the HLA-A and HLA-B alleles for most subjects in the first cohort. In a later genetic analysis, fewer N-insertions in productive TCRs were reported among donors in an Asian-associated ancestry cluster than the approximately 710-donor mean. According to a later analysis, TCR association rates differed among HLA loci, with DRB1 alleles showing the most associated TCRs and HLA-C alleles showing the fewest. Cytomegalovirus status was reported to be diagnosed by the classifier with high specificity and sensitivity in both the original and validation cohorts.

Specimen: PBMCs. The sequence was obtained from a woman aged 60-70 years in good health and CMV-seronegative. Recombination joined TRBV5-1 with TRBJ2-1, with 12 bases matching TRBD2. The DNA sequence reads TGCGCCAGCAGCCTAGCGGGAGGGCCACCGTTCTTC. This encodes CASSLAGGPPFF.